These 27 T cell receptor beta chains were sequenced from one sample in a study of CD8+CD57+ T cells in acquired aplastic anemia (dated by TCRdb to the late 2010s). Patients chosen for sequencing had shown expansion of CD8+CD57+ cells by flow cytometry. Sequencing relied on an Illumina HiSeq 2000. Genomic DNA was used as template for profiling of TCR beta VDJ combinations and CDR3 sequences. Using fastp trimming at Q25 and MiXCR clonotype assembly, TCRdb reanalyzed the public sequencing data and kept in-frame beta chains. Rows are unified per CDR3 protein, each entry keeping the most common DNA and genes. The sample table contains a few hundred thousand distinct CDR3 sequences; only one count was recorded for about half of them. The ten largest account for approximately 20% of the sample. Sequencing was performed on sorted CD4+, CD8+, or CD8+CD57+ T cells (not recorded which) from PBMCs. Source of these receptors: a human donor with aplastic anemia.

V and J are TRBV19 and TRBJ1-5; TRBD1 might be the D (5 bases). The CDR3 is 15 residues long. V was pared by 3 bases and J by 5 bases, with 14 bases between. CDR1 is LNHDA and CDR2 is SQIVND in the germline V gene (reference sequence). The CDR3 loop reads CASSIPGLQDQPQHF. The CDR3 DNA sequence: TGTGCCAGTAGTATTCCAGGGTTGCAAGATCAGCCCCAGCATTTT.

CDR3 protein: CASSIAPGEAFF. The CDR3 DNA is TGTGCCAGTAGTATAGCCCCAGGCGAAGCTTTCTTT. V usage is TRBV19 and J usage is TRBJ1-1; D gene uncertain. The CDR3 sequence is 12 residues long. Germline CDR1 and CDR2: LNHDA and SQIVND (reference sequence). Trimming removed 1 base from V and 8 bases from J, with 8 bases in between. Complete variable domain (other parts from reference TRBV19 and TRBJ1-1): DGGITQSPKYLFRKEGQNVTLSCEQNLNHDAMYWYRQDPGQGLRLIYYSQIVNDFQKGDIAEGYSVSREKKESFPLTVTSAQKNPTAFYLCASSIAPGEAFFGQGTRLTVV.

The V call is TRBV2, the J call TRBJ1-1, with D perhaps matching TRBD1 (5 bases). Looked up from germline, CDR1 is SNHLY and CDR2 is FYNNEI. This CDR3 has 16 amino acids. V was pared by 6 bases and J by 0 bases, with 17 bases between. This CDR3 is CASSAGVNRMNTEAFF. The CDR3 nucleotides are TGTGCCAGCAGCGCTGGGGTTAACAGGATGAACACTGAAGCTTTCTTT.

This clonotype was counted many times. The CDR3 DNA follows: TGTGCCATCAGAAGGGACAGGGGCCAAGAGACCCAGTACTTC. Translated, it gives CAIRRDRGQETQYF. The chain recombines TRBV10-3 with TRBJ2-5, with TRBD1 matching 10 bases. After removal of 6 bases from V and 1 base from J, the junction contained 2 bases not matched to a gene. The germline V gene has CDR1 ENHRY and CDR2 SYGVKD. The CDR3 covers 14 residues.

In nucleotides, the CDR3 is TGTGCCAGCAGCCAAGCCACAGGGGTGGTCACTGAAGCTTTCTTT. Its translation is CASSQATGVVTEAFF. The chain links TRBV14 to TRBJ1-1; 7 nucleotides agree with TRBD1. J was trimmed by 4 bases and V by 1 base; bases with no gene match: 6. CDR3 length: 15 residues. Germline lookup yields CDR1 SGHDN and CDR2 FVKESK.

This clonotype has a count of ten or more. J is TRBJ2-7 and V is TRBV20-1, with 9 bases aligning to TRBD1. The CDR3 contains 13 residues. V was pared by 5 bases and J by 2 bases, with 4 bases of the junction left unmatched. Germline V gene lookup returns CDR1 DFQATT and CDR2 SNEGSKA (reference sequence). This CDR3 is CSAAQGATYEQYF. The CDR3 DNA sequence: TGCAGTGCTGCACAGGGGGCCACCTACGAGCAGTACTTC.

A word on this clonotype: At one end the junction does not follow the germline gene, possibly because of a read error. The chain links TRBV7-8 to TRBJ2-5, with 8 bases fitting TRBD2. The CDR3 covers 12 residues. Germline values: CDR1 SGHVS, CDR2 FQNEAQ. CDR3 amino acids: CASSLAGMAQYF. The CDR3 nucleotides read TGTGCCAGCAGTTTAGCGGGAATGGCCCAGTACTTC.

This clonotype was detected a few times. One junction end does not reproduce the germline sequence, and a read error may be involved. The rearrangement links TRBV7-3 to TRBJ1-6; 8 bases agree with TRBD1. Germline lookup yields CDR1 SGHTA and CDR2 FQGTGA. There are 10 residues in the CDR3. The CDR3 sequence is CASSLSTGGF. CDR3 nucleotide sequence: TGTGCCAGCAGCTTAAGTACAGGGGGCTTT.

This clonotype was seen repeatedly, ten times or more. The CDR3 DNA is TGTGCCAGCAGTTTAGGAACGGCGGGGACCCAGTACTTC. This sequence encodes CASSLGTAGTQYF. The chain is built from TRBV12-3 or TRBV12-4 and TRBJ2-5; a possible D gene is TRBD2 (5 bases). Trimming removed 1 base from V and 7 bases from J, with 10 bases in between. The CDR3 contains 13 residues.

A few counts support this clonotype. The chain couples TRBV3-1 to TRBJ1-2, with D maybe TRBD1 (5 bases). Deletions cut 4 bases from V and 8 bases from J, with 20 bases between. The CDR3 has 15 amino acids. Germline V lookup: CDR1 LGHDT, CDR2 YNNKEL (reference sequence). For the CDR3, the DNA is TGTGCCAGCAGCCTAGCGGGGGGTACGAGGGGCGGCTACACCTTC. It is translated as CASSLAGGTRGGYTF.

The V call is TRBV5-1, the J call TRBJ1-1; the D gene is possibly TRBD1 (6 bases). Per the germline V gene, CDR1 is SGHRS and CDR2 is YFSETQ. The CDR3 covers 17 residues. Trimming shortened V by 0 bases and J by 2 bases, and 17 bases separated the two germline ends. The CDR3 DNA sequence: TGCGCCAGCAGCTTGGTTCGGGGGGCGGGGGGAAACACTGAAGCTTTCTTT. Translated: CASSLVRGAGGNTEAFF.

This clonotype has at least ten counts. This chain uses TRBV7-8 with TRBJ2-5; TRBD2 agrees at 9 bases. The length of the CDR3 is 14 residues. The V gene's germline CDR1 is SGHVS and CDR2 FQNEAQ. The ends lost 5 bases at V and 4 bases at J; junction bases unmatched: 5. CDR3 DNA: TGTGCCAGCAGCGTGGGACTAGCCGTAGAGACCCAGTACTTC. Its protein is CASSVGLAVETQYF. The full variable domain, with the rest looked up from reference TRBV7-8 and TRBJ2-5, is GAGVSQSPRYKVAKRGQDVALRCDPISGHVSLFWYQQALGQGPEFLTYFQNEAQLDKSGLPSDRFFAERPEGSVSTLKIQRTQQEDSAVYLCASSVGLAVETQYFGPGTRLLVL.

The genes are TRBV7-9 and TRBJ2-6; D ambiguous. CDR1 and CDR2 (germline): SEHNR, FQNEAQ (reference sequence). Trimming left V 5 bases short and J 0 bases short, with 11 bases between. This CDR3 has 16 amino acids. CDR3 residues: CASSDLVRSGANVLTF. The CDR3 coding sequence is TGTGCCAGCAGCGACCTGGTCCGCTCTGGGGCCAACGTCCTGACTTTC. The complete variable domain, with remaining parts taken from reference TRBV7-9 and TRBJ2-6, reads DTGVSQNPRHKITKRGQNVTFRCDPISEHNRLYWYRQTLGQGPEFLTYFQNEAQLEKSRLLSDRFSAERPKGSFSTLEIQRTEQGDSAMYLCASSDLVRSGANVLTFGAGSRLTVL.

The V call is TRBV19, the J call TRBJ1-1; 7 bases fit TRBD1. CDR3 length equals 12 residues. CDR1 is LNHDA and CDR2 is SQIVND in the germline V gene (reference sequence). V dropped 5 bases and J dropped 10; count of bases not matched to a gene: 7. The chain's CDR3 is CASSQQGLGAFF. Written as DNA, the CDR3 is TGTGCCAGTAGTCAACAGGGGCTGGGAGCTTTCTTT.

The chain combines TRBV5-1 with TRBJ2-7; 10 nucleotides agree with TRBD1. The V gene's germline CDR1 is SGHRS and CDR2 YFSETQ. This CDR3 is built from 17 residues. With 0 bases clipped from V and 4 bases from J, the junction kept 10 bases outside the gene matches. Here the CDR3 reads CASSLAGGQGDRYEQYF. The CDR3 DNA reads TGCGCCAGCAGCTTGGCGGGAGGACAGGGGGATCGTTACGAGCAGTACTTC.

The chain carries TRBV6-2 or TRBV6-3 and TRBJ2-7, with D maybe TRBD1 (6 bases). Germline CDR1 reads MNHEY; CDR2 reads SVGEGT. Trimming left V 3 bases short and J 6 bases short, with 18 bases between. There are 15 residues in the CDR3. The CDR3 DNA is TGTGCCAGCAGTTATAGTCCCCGGGACACCTGCGAGCAGTACTTC. This translates into CASSYSPRDTCEQYF.

The chain employs TRBV9 and TRBJ2-5; possibly TRBD1 for D (5 bases). The V and J ends lost 4 bases and 0 bases respectively, with 19 bases between them. The CDR3 totals 17 residues. Germline CDR1 and CDR2: SGDLS and YYNGEE. CDR3 loop: CASSQGVRPSNQETQYF. CDR3 nucleotide sequence: TGTGCCAGCAGCCAAGGGGTCAGACCCTCGAACCAAGAGACCCAGTACTTC.

This clonotype was counted a few times. The chain carries TRBV3-1 and TRBJ1-3; possibly TRBD1 for D (5 bases). Trimming took 3 bases from V and 11 from J, leaving 14 bases between them. The CDR3 runs to 13 residues. The germline V gene encodes CDR1 LGHDT and CDR2 YNNKEL (reference sequence). CDR3 in amino acids: CASSHEGHRPIYF. DNA for the CDR3: TGTGCCAGCAGCCACGAAGGGCACAGGCCCATATATTTT.

The chain carries TRBV25-1 and TRBJ1-2, with TRBD1 identical over 8 bases. Germline assignment: CDR1 MGHDK and CDR2 SYGVNS. The CDR3 extends over 15 amino acids. The junction had 11 bases not matched to a gene; V was cut back by 5 bases and J by 6 bases. CDR3 nucleotide sequence: TGTGCCAGCAGTATGACGGGGCAGGGGGCGGATGGCTACACCTTC. It translates to CASSMTGQGADGYTF.

The sample holds many counts of this clonotype. CDR3 in DNA: TGCGCCAGCAGCTTTATGGCTAGCGCAGATACGCAGTATTTT. Its translation is CASSFMASADTQYF. This sequence joins TRBV5-1 and TRBJ2-3, with D possibly matching TRBD2 (6 bases). The CDR3 is made up of 14 amino acids. Trimming cost V 2 bases and J 4 bases, with 11 bases left between them. Germline V gene lookup returns CDR1 SGHRS and CDR2 YFSETQ.

This rearrangement joins TRBV5-1 to TRBJ2-1; D unclear. V lost 2 bases, J lost 5 bases, and 8 bases lay in between. The CDR3 is made up of 13 amino acids. The germline CDR1 and CDR2 sequences are SGHRS and YFSETQ. In DNA form, the CDR3 reads TGCGCCAGCAGCTTAGTCACCGACAATGAGCAGTTCTTC. This codes for CASSLVTDNEQFF.

This clonotype was seen at least ten times. The J gene is TRBJ1-1, the V gene TRBV5-1; D is uncertain. The germline V gene has CDR1 SGHRS and CDR2 YFSETQ. Between the trimmed V and J ends, which lost 4 bases and 5 bases, there was a span of 15 bases. The CDR3 length is 14 residues. The CDR3 region has the DNA TGCGCCAGCAGCATGGACCACAGAGGGACTGAAGCTTTCTTT. Protein sequence: CASSMDHRGTEAFF.

This clonotype was seen repeatedly, ten times or more. The V gene is TRBV7-9, the J gene TRBJ2-1; TRBD2 aligns across 15 bases. The CDR3 length is 20 residues. V was pared by 5 bases and J by 0 bases, with 11 bases of the junction left unmatched. Germline V gene data show CDR1 as SEHNR and CDR2 as FQNEAQ (reference sequence). CDR3 sequence (DNA): TGTGCCAGCAGCCAACCGGGACTAGCGGGGGGATGGAGCTCCTACAATGAGCAGTTCTTC. The encoded protein is CASSQPGLAGGWSSYNEQFF.

This clonotype appeared many times. The chain combines TRBV7-3 with TRBJ1-6; no clear D. The CDR3 runs 16 residues. Germline CDR1 SGHTA, CDR2 FQGTGA. V was cut by 2 bases and J by 10 bases, with 18 bases left in between. This CDR3 reads CASSLGGPPSGSPLHF. CDR3 DNA sequence: TGTGCCAGCAGCTTAGGAGGGCCCCCTTCGGGATCACCCCTCCACTTT. The whole variable domain, filled in from reference TRBV7-3 and TRBJ1-6, reads GAGVSQTPSNKVTEKGKYVELRCDPISGHTALYWYRQSLGQGPEFLIYFQGTGAADDSGLPNDRFFAVRPEGSVSTLKIQRTERGDSAVYLCASSLGGPPSGSPLHFGNGTRLTVT.

In its sample, this clonotype was seen many times. The rearrangement uses TRBV5-1 and TRBJ2-7, with D unclear. Germline CDR1 and CDR2: SGHRS and YFSETQ. Trimming removed 0 bases at V and 2 bases at J, with 6 bases between. CDR3 length: 13 amino acids. The CDR3 DNA reads TGCGCCAGCAGCTTGGAACAGACCTACGAGCAGTACTTC. Its translation: CASSLEQTYEQYF.

This clonotype was seen more than once but under ten times. The chain links TRBV3-1 to TRBJ2-7, with TRBD1 identical over 10 bases. This CDR3 is built from 16 residues. After removal of 8 bases from V and 2 bases from J, the junction contained 12 bases not matched to a gene. The germline gives CDR1 LGHDT, CDR2 YNNKEL (reference sequence). This CDR3 reads CASRPGTGAPPYEQYF. The CDR3, as DNA: TGTGCCAGCCGCCCCGGGACAGGGGCACCCCCCTACGAGCAGTACTTC.

This chain uses TRBV6-1 with TRBJ1-2; TRBD1 might be the D (6 bases). The CDR3 is 15 amino acids. V lost 4 bases and J 3 bases, leaving 15 bases between the germline ends. Germline CDR1 and CDR2: MNHNS and SASEGT. The CDR3 loop is CASSGGHQIDYGYTF. The CDR3, as DNA: TGTGCCAGCAGTGGGGGACACCAGATAGACTATGGCTACACCTTC.